These 23 T cell receptor beta chains share one sample of origin, sequenced in a study of cytomegalovirus exposure and HLA in healthy donors. In the PCR, 60 Vbeta and 13 Jbeta primers were used. Method: immunoSEQ multiplex PCR; TCRdb's copy keeps in-frame clones and lacks some. The table has 160,000 or so clones, around 77% seen once. The source material was PBMCs. These receptors came from a woman aged 40 to 50 in good health and CMV-seronegative.

V is TRBV7-9 and J is TRBJ2-5; TRBD1 might be the D (6 bases). The CDR3 runs 15 residues. Germline V gene sequence: CDR1 SEHNR, CDR2 FQNEAQ (reference sequence). The V end was cut by 3 bases, the J end by 4 bases, with 15 bases between. This CDR3 is CASSFYGNRVETQYF. Written as DNA, the CDR3 is TGTGCCAGCAGCTTCTACGGTAACAGGGTAGAGACCCAGTACTTC.

The chain couples TRBV10-3 to TRBJ2-7; 13 nucleotides match TRBD2. Germline V gene data show CDR1 as ENHRY and CDR2 as SYGVKD. V gave up 4 bases and J gave up 7 bases; unmatched junction bases: 7. The CDR3 contains 15 residues. Here the CDR3 DNA reads TGTGCCATCAGTGGGACTAGCGGGAGATCAGGGGAGCAGTACTTC. This sequence encodes CAISGTSGRSGEQYF.

The chain combines TRBV6-5 with TRBJ2-7; 11 bases agree with TRBD2. Germline trimming cut 5 bases from V and 2 bases from J; bases unmatched to any gene: 5. This CDR3 comprises 15 residues. In germline, CDR1 is MNHEY, CDR2 SVGAGI. The CDR3 loop is CASSQTSGSTYEQYF. CDR3 DNA sequence: TGTGCCAGCAGTCAAACTAGCGGGAGTACCTACGAGCAGTACTTC.

V is TRBV7-6 and J is TRBJ1-5, with a possible D match to TRBD1 (5 bases). Trimming took off 2 bases at V and 1 base at J, with 12 bases between the two ends. Per germline, CDR1 SGHVS and CDR2 FNYEAQ. The CDR3 contains 16 residues. The CDR3 sequence is CASSLRAGLSNQPQHF. DNA of the CDR3: TGTGCCAGCAGCTTAAGAGCAGGGTTGAGCAATCAGCCCCAGCATTTT.

CDR3 region: CAWRVSGTGELFF. The CDR3 DNA sequence: TGTGCCTGGAGAGTCTCGGGTACCGGGGAGCTGTTTTTT. The chain links TRBV30 to TRBJ2-2; D is uncertain. The germline V gene encodes CDR1 GTSNPN and CDR2 SVGIG (reference sequence). This CDR3 comprises 13 residues. The germline V and J ends were trimmed by 3 bases and 5 bases, with 10 bases remaining between them.

Only a few counts were recorded for this clone. The chain links TRBV5-1 to TRBJ2-7; weak D call: TRBD2 (7 bases). V was trimmed by 3 bases and J by 6 bases, leaving 16 bases between them. The germline V gene has CDR1 SGHRS and CDR2 YFSETQ. This CDR3 has 14 amino acids. The CDR3, as DNA: TGCGCCAGCAGCTCGACGGGGGGCAGTCTCGAGCAGTACTTC. Translating gives CASSSTGGSLEQYF.

This chain connects TRBV2 to TRBJ1-4, with 10 nucleotides matching TRBD1. CDR1 and CDR2 from the germline V gene are SNHLY and FYNNEI. After removal of 7 bases from V and 8 bases from J, the junction contained 13 bases not matched to a gene. The CDR3 length is 16 residues. DNA of the CDR3: TGTGCCAGCATCGGAACCGGGACAGGGGACGGAGAAAAACTGTTTTTT. It encodes CASIGTGTGDGEKLFF.

This clone has more than one count but fewer than ten. V usage is TRBV15 and J usage is TRBJ1-2; 7 positions match TRBD1. CDR3 length: 15 amino acids. The V gene's germline CDR1 is LNHNV and CDR2 YYDKDF (reference sequence). V lost 3 bases, J lost 8 bases, and 12 bases stayed unmatched. The CDR3 reads CATSRANRGAGGYTF. CDR3 DNA sequence: TGTGCCACCAGCAGGGCCAACAGGGGCGCGGGGGGCTACACCTTC.

This chain connects TRBV6-5 to TRBJ2-7; the match to TRBD2 covers 12 bases. V shed 5 bases, J shed 5 bases, and the junction held 7 bases outside the gene matches. The CDR3 length is 15 residues. Germline V gene data show CDR1 as MNHEY and CDR2 as SVGAGI. CDR3 coding DNA: TGTGCCAGCAGTCCGCCGACTAGCGGGAGCAACGAGCAGTACTTC. This sequence encodes CASSPPTSGSNEQYF.

The V and J genes are TRBV5-1 and TRBJ2-2; 8 nucleotides line up with TRBD1. The length of the CDR3 is 15 residues. V was pared by 4 bases and J by 7 bases, with 9 bases of the junction left unmatched. Germline assignment: CDR1 SGHRS and CDR2 YFSETQ. The CDR3, as DNA: TGCGCCAGCAGCCCCCCCAGGGGGCAGGGCGGGGAGCTGTTTTTT. Amino acids: CASSPPRGQGGELFF.

This chain joins TRBV28 and TRBJ2-2, with D perhaps TRBD2 (5 bases). Trimming cost V 6 bases and J 10 bases, with 15 bases left between them. CDR1 MDHEN and CDR2 SYDVKM come from the germline V gene. The CDR3 is made up of 13 amino acids. Here the CDR3 reads CASSPVALAELFF. CDR3 bases: TGTGCCAGCAGCCCGGTCGCCCTAGCGGAGCTGTTTTTT.

This clone was recorded only once. CDR3 amino acids: CASSWAGVWETQYF. CDR3 DNA: TGTGCCAGCAGTTGGGCGGGAGTTTGGGAGACCCAGTACTTC. The V and J genes are TRBV6-6 and TRBJ2-5; 7 nucleotides agree with TRBD2. This CDR3 has 14 residues. The V gene's germline CDR1 is MNHNY and CDR2 SVGAGI (reference sequence). V shed 4 bases and J 5 bases; nucleotides not matched to a gene: 7.

The chain joins TRBV9 to TRBJ1-1; 7 nucleotides line up with TRBD1. The ends lost 3 bases at V and 6 bases at J; junction bases unmatched: 5. CDR1 is SGDLS and CDR2 is YYNGEE in the germline V gene. The CDR3 sequence is 13 residues long. For the CDR3, the DNA is TGTGCCAGCAGCGCACAGGGGTCTGCTGAAGCTTTCTTT. Translating gives CASSAQGSAEAFF.

The chain combines TRBV7-3 with TRBJ2-7, with D perhaps TRBD1 (6 bases). The CDR3 spans 14 residues. Germline CDR1 and CDR2: SGHTA and FQGTGA. V was cut by 5 bases and J by 2 bases, with 13 bases left in between. The CDR3 here is CASSPNQGPYEQYF. CDR3 nucleotides: TGTGCCAGCAGCCCTAACCAGGGGCCCTACGAGCAGTACTTC.

The rearrangement uses TRBV9 and TRBJ2-1; D uncertain. The germline gives CDR1 SGDLS, CDR2 YYNGEE. Trimming removed 4 bases from V and 1 base from J, with 15 bases in between. The CDR3 covers 16 residues. CDR3 DNA sequence: TGTGCCAGCAGCTCCTCAGCGAGAGTTTCCTACAATGAGCAGTTCTTC. The encoded protein is CASSSSARVSYNEQFF.

This chain uses TRBV5-6 with TRBJ2-3; D remains unclear. CDR1 and CDR2 (germline): SGHDT, YYEEEE. The ends were cut back, 2 bases at V and 2 bases at J, with 12 bases in the middle. The CDR3 length is 15 residues. The CDR3 bases are TGTGCCAGCAGCTTCTTAGTGGAGAACACAGATACGCAGTATTTT. Residues: CASSFLVENTDTQYF.

The chain joins TRBV4-1 to TRBJ1-2; D is ambiguous. The V and J ends lost 0 bases and 3 bases respectively, with 20 bases between them. Germline CDR1 is MGHRA and CDR2 is YSYEKL. The CDR3 is 18 residues long. CDR3 nucleotides: TGCGCCAGCAGCCAAGACTCGGGAACCGACGGGAGGGACTATGGCTACACCTTC. Its protein is CASSQDSGTDGRDYGYTF.

The rearrangement links TRBV4-2 to TRBJ2-7; 14 nucleotides match TRBD2. The CDR3 runs to 19 residues. CDR1 is LGHNA and CDR2 is YNFKEQ in the germline V gene. J lost 5 bases, V lost 4 bases, and 16 bases had no gene match. The CDR3 here is CASSRGSGQTSGRANEQYF. CDR3 in DNA: TGTGCCAGCAGCCGGGGATCCGGGCAGACTAGCGGGAGGGCCAACGAGCAGTACTTC.

The CDR3 coding sequence is TGTGCCAGCAGCGACTACAGGGAATTCGATCAGCCCCAGCATTTT. Translating gives CASSDYREFDQPQHF. The V and J genes are TRBV9 and TRBJ1-5; D possibly corresponds to TRBD1 (6 bases). The germline V and J ends were trimmed by 3 bases and 5 bases, with 15 bases remaining between them. Germline lookup yields CDR1 SGDLS and CDR2 YYNGEE. The CDR3 has 15 residues.

The chain recombines TRBV5-1 with TRBJ1-4, with TRBD1 identical over 7 bases. Germline assignment: CDR1 SGHRS and CDR2 YFSETQ. This CDR3 is built from 15 residues. V lost 0 bases and J lost 5; bases outside the gene matches: 4. The CDR3, as DNA: TGCGCCAGCAGCTTGGGACAGGGTGAGAATGAAAAACTGTTTTTT. It specifies CASSLGQGENEKLFF.

The chain employs TRBV4-1 and TRBJ2-5; 11 nucleotides match TRBD2. Germline V gene lookup returns CDR1 MGHRA and CDR2 YSYEKL. This CDR3 spans 17 amino acids. The ends lost 0 bases at V and 5 bases at J; junction bases unmatched: 8. CDR3 in amino acids: CASSQEGLASGRETQYF. The CDR3 nucleotides read TGCGCCAGCAGCCAAGAGGGTTTGGCTAGCGGGAGGGAGACCCAGTACTTC.

There are a few counts of this clone. The same CDR3 arises from other DNA sequences in this sample as well. The V gene is TRBV5-1, the J gene TRBJ2-3; no reliable D call. The germline V and J ends were trimmed by 1 base and 0 bases, with 3 bases remaining between them. Germline V gene lookup returns CDR1 SGHRS and CDR2 YFSETQ. The CDR3 loop spans 13 amino acids. As DNA, the CDR3 is TGCGCCAGCAGCTTGCTTAGCACAGATACGCAGTATTTT. This translates into CASSLLSTDTQYF.

The rearrangement links TRBV28 to TRBJ2-3; perhaps TRBD2 as D (5 bases). From germline, CDR1 is MDHEN and CDR2 SYDVKM. V lost 6 bases and J 2 bases, leaving 18 bases between the germline ends. The CDR3 consists of 16 residues. CDR3 in amino acids: CASSPRSALVTDTQYF. The CDR3 bases are TGTGCCAGCAGCCCAAGAAGCGCACTAGTCACAGATACGCAGTATTTT.